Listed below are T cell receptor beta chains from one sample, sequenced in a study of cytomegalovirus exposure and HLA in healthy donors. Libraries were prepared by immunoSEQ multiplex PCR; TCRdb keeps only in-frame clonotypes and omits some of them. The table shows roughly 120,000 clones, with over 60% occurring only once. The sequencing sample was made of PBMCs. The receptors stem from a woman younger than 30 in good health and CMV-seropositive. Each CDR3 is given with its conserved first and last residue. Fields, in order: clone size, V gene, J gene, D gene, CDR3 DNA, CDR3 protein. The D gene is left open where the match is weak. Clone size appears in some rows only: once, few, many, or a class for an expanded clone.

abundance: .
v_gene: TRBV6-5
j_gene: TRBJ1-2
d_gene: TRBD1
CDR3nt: TGTGCCAGCAGGTCGACAGGGGTAGGGATCGATGGCTACACCTTC
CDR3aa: CASRSTGVGIDGYTF

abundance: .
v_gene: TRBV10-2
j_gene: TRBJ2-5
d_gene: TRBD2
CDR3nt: TGCGCCAGGGCTAGCGGTCGAGAGGAGACCCAGTACTTC
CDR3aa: CARASGREETQYF

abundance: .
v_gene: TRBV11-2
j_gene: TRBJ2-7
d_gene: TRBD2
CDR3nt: TGTGCCAGCAGCTTAGTAGCAGGGGCCGGGACTAGCGGCTACGAGCAGTACTTC
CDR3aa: CASSLVAGAGTSGYEQYF

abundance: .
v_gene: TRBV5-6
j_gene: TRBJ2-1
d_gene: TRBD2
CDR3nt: TGTGCCAGCAGCTCCGTCACGGGACTAGCGGGAGGGAATGAGCAGTTCTTC
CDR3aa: CASSSVTGLAGGNEQFF

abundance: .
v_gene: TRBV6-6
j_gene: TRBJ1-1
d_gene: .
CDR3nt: TGTGCCAGCAGTTACTCGACTGATTTGAACACTGAAGCTTTCTTT
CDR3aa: CASSYSTDLNTEAFF

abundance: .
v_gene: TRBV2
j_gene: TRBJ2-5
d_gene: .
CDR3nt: TGTGCCAGCAGCCCGGGCAGGGCCGCAGAGACCCAGTACTTC
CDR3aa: CASSPGRAAETQYF

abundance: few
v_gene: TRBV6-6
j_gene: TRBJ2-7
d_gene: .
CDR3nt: TGTGCCAGCAGTTACTATCCAGGGGGGTACGAGCAGTACTTC
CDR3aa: CASSYYPGGYEQYF

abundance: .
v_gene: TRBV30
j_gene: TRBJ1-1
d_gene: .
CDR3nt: TGTGCCTGGAGTGTTCCGGACAGGAACACTGAAGCTTTCTTT
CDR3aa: CAWSVPDRNTEAFF

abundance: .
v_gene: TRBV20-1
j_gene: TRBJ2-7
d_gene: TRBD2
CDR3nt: TGCAGTGGATCTAGCGGGACTACGCAGTACTTC
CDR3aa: CSGSSGTTQYF

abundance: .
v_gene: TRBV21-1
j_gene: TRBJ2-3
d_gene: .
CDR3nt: TGTGCCAGCAGCAAACAAGCGGGAGGGCCGACAGATACGCAGTATTTT
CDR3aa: CASSKQAGGPTDTQYF

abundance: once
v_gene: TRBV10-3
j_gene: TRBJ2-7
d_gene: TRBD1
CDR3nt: TGTGCCCCACAGGGGGAGGCCTACGAGCAGTACTTC
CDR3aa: CAPQGEAYEQYF

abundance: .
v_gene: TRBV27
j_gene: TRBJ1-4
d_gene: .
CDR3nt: TGTGCCAGCAGAATAAACCACGCGGGTGAAAAACTGTTTTTT
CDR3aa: CASRINHAGEKLFF

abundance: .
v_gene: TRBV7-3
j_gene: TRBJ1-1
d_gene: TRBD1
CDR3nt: TGTGCCAGCAGCCGACAGGGAGAAGACGCTGAAGCTTTCTTT
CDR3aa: CASSRQGEDAEAFF

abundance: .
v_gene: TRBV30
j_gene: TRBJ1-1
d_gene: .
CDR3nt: TGTGCCTGGAAACGGAGAACTGAAGCTTTCTTT
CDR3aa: CAWKRRTEAFF

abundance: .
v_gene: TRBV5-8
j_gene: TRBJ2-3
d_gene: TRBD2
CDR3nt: TGTGCCAGCAGCTCAGGGAGCACTAGCGGGATAGATACGCAGTATTTT
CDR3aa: CASSSGSTSGIDTQYF

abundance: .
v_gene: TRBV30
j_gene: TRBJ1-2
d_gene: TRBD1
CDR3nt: TGTGCCTGGAGTGTACAGGGGTATGGCTACACCTTC
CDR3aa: CAWSVQGYGYTF

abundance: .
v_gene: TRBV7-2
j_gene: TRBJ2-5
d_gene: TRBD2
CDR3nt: TGTGCCAGCAGCTTAGCCCCGGCGGGGACTAGGCAAGAGACCCAGTACTTC
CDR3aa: CASSLAPAGTRQETQYF

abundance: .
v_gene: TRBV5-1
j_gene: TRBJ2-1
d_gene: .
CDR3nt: TGCGCCAGCAGCGGAGGGACTGGGGGTGATAATGAGCAGTTCTTC
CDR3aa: CASSGGTGGDNEQFF

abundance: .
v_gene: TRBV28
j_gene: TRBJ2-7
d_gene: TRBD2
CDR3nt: TGTGCCAGCAGTTTAGACGGGAGGTGGTCCTACGAGCAGTACTTC
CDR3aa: CASSLDGRWSYEQYF